This T cell receptor (beta chain) was documented in a study of blood T cell repertoires in COVID-19. Study-wide context: PBMCs, B-cell-depleted T cells, or T cells were the source of the cDNA or gDNA that made up the material.

In the original processing: From reference gene primer amplification, estimates of nucleated cell counts were derived. Sequencing used immunoSEQ multiplex PCR; TCRdb keeps in-frame clones, though not all of them. V and J calls and clone size are copied from that table; D and trimming were computed from the DNA. The data contain about 410,000 clones, less than 95% of them singletons. What the recovered Cohort 3 donors had was two negative PCRs, clearance, or symptom resolution. After removal of 7 bases from V and 8 bases from J, the junction contained 17 bases not matched to a gene. Germline assignment: CDR1 MGHRA and CDR2 YSYEKL. The CDR3 is made up of 16 amino acids.

The receptor comes from a man between 18 and 35 years old who had recovered from COVID-19. The chain links TRBV4-1 to TRBJ2-1, with 7 bases lining up with TRBD2. The sequencing input was PBMCs or T cells enriched from blood (not recorded which). CDR3 DNA sequence: TGCGCCAGCAAAGTCTCCGGGACTATCGCGAACTATGAGCAGTTCTTC. It encodes CASKVSGTIANYEQFF.